The source of this T cell receptor delta chain is a study of gamma-delta chains in newborns, infants, children. A remark on this clone: This likely traces to a read error, being one base from a far larger clone. The sample has other DNA sequences that encode this CDR3 too.

TCRdb redid the clone calls on the reads with CATT. The top ten hold roughly 14% of the sample, which has under 3,500 delta-chain clones, 0.25% to 0.3% seen once. The CDR3 has 17 amino acids. Looked up from germline, CDR1 is GEAIGNYY and CDR2 is EKD. With V trimmed by 0 bases and J by 0 bases, 6 bases remained unmatched. J is TRDJ2 and V is TRDV2, with 7 nucleotides matching TRDD3. Input material: blood. The TCR sequence derives from a child who was a newborn, infant or young child, either healthy, febrile or measles-vaccinated (not recorded which). CDR3 protein: CACDTLLGDTLTAQLFF. In DNA, the CDR3 is TGTGCCTGTGACACCTTACTAGGGGATACTTTGACAGCACAACTCTTCTTT.